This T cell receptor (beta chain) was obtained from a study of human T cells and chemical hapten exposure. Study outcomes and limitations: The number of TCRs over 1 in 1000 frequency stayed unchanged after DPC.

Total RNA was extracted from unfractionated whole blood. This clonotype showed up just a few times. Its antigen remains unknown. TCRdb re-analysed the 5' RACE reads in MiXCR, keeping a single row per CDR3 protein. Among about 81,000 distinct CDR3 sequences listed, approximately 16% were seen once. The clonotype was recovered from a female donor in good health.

The CDR3 coding sequence is TGTGCCAGCTCCCCAACAAGAAACCAAGGGTCTGGAAACACCATATATTTT. Residues: CASSPTRNQGSGNTIYF. The V gene is TRBV18, the J gene TRBJ1-3; no clear D. Germline CDR1 reads KGHSH; CDR2 reads LQKENI. Trimming removed 6 bases at V and 1 base at J, with 19 bases between. CDR3 length equals 17 residues.